This TCR beta chain was obtained from a study of beta chain features in type 1 diabetes. CDR1 and CDR2 from the germline V gene are SQVTM and ANQGSEA. V lost 3 bases and J lost 5, with 13 bases in between. The CDR3 runs 13 residues. On this clone: The target antigen is unknown.

Study-level findings and limits: Type 1 diabetes patients had TCRB CDR3s that were shorter (moderately but significantly so) in all four CD4+ subsets.

As every portion of the isolated RNA was reverse transcribed, the sequencing read expressed TCRB transcripts. The method was immunoSEQ multiplex PCR; TCRdb's version includes in-frame clones alone and lacks a portion of them. The profile shows 150,000 to 200,000 clones, approximately 8.4% of them singletons. Sequences were obtained from central memory CD4+ T cells from blood. The chain combines TRBV29-1 with TRBJ2-5; D is unclear. The clonotype originates from a man aged 18 to 30 with type 1 diabetes. The CDR3 sequence: CSVEVGLHETQYF. The CDR3 DNA is TGCAGCGTTGAGGTTGGCCTGCATGAGACCCAGTACTTC.